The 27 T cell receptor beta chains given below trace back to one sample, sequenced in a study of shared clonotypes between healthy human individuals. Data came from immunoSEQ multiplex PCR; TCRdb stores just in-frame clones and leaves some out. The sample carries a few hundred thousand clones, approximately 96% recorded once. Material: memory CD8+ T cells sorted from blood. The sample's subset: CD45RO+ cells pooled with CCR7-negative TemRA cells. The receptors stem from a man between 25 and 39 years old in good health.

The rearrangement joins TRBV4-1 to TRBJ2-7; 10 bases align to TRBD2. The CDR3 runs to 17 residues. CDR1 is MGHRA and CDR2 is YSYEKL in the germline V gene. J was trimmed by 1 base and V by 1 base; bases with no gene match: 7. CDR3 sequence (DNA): TGCGCCAGCAGCCAAGGTGCTCTAGCGGGAGTATCCTACGAGCAGTACTTC. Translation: CASSQGALAGVSYEQYF.

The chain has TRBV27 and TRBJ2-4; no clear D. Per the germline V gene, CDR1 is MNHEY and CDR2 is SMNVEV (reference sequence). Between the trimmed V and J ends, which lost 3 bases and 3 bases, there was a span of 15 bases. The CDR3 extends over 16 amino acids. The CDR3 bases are TGTGCCAGCAGTTTCGTACATAGAAAGGGCAAAAACATTCAGTACTTC. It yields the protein CASSFVHRKGKNIQYF.

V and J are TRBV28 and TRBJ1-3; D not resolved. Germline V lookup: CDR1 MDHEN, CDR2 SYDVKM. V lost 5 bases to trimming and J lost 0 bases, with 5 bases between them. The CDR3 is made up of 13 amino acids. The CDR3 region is CASSESSGNTIYF. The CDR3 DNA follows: TGTGCCAGCAGTGAAAGCTCTGGAAACACCATATATTTT.

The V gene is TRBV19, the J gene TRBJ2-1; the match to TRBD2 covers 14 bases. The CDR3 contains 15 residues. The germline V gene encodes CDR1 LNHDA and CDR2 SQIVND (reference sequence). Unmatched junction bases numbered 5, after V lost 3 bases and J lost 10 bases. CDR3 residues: CASSMGLAGVREQFF. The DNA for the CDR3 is TGTGCCAGTAGTATGGGACTAGCGGGAGTCAGGGAGCAGTTCTTC.

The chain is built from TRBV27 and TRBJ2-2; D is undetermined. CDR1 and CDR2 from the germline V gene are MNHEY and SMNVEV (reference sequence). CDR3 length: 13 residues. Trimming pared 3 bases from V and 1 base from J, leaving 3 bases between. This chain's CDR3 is CASSFMNTGELFF. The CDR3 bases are TGTGCCAGCAGTTTTATGAACACCGGGGAGCTGTTTTTT.

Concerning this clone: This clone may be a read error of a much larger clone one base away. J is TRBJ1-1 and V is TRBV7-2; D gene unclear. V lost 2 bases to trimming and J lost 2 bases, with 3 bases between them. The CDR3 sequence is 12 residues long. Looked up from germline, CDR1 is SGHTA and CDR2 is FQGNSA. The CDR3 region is CASSLQNTEAFF. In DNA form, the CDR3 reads TGTGCCAGCAGCTTACAAAACACTGAAGCTTTCTTT.

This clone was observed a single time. DNA of the CDR3: TGCGCCAGCAGCGGACAGGGGCGAAAGGAAAAACTGTTTTTT. Translation gives CASSGQGRKEKLFF. The chain employs TRBV5-1 and TRBJ1-4, with 9 bases identical to TRBD1. The CDR3 totals 14 residues. With V trimmed by 4 bases and J by 8 bases, 6 bases remained unmatched. Germline CDR1 and CDR2: SGHRS and YFSETQ.

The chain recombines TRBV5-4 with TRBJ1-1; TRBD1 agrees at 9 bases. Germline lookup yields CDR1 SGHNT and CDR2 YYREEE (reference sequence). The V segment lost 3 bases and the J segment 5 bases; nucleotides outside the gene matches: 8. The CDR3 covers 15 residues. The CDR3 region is CASSYKDRGETEAFF. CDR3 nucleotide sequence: TGTGCCAGCAGCTACAAAGACAGGGGGGAAACTGAAGCTTTCTTT.

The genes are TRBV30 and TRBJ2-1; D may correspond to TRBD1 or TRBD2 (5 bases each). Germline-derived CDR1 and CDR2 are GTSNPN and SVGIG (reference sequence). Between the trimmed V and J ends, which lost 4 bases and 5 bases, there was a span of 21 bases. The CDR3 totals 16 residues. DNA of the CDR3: TGTGCCTGGACCCAAAGGGGTCGAGCGGCCCACAATGAGCAGTTCTTC. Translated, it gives CAWTQRGRAAHNEQFF.

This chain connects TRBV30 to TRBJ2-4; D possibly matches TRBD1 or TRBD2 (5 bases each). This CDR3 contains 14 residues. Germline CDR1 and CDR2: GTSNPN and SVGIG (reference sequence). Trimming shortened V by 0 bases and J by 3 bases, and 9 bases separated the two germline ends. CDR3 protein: CAWSVRGVKNIQYF. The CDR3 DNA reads TGTGCCTGGAGTGTCCGAGGGGTCAAAAACATTCAGTACTTC. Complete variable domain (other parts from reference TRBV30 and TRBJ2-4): SQTIHQWPATLVQPVGSPLSLECTVEGTSNPNLYWYRQAAGRGLQLLFYSVGIGQISSEVPQNLSASRPQDRQFILSSKKLLLSDSGFYLCAWSVRGVKNIQYFGAGTRLSVL.

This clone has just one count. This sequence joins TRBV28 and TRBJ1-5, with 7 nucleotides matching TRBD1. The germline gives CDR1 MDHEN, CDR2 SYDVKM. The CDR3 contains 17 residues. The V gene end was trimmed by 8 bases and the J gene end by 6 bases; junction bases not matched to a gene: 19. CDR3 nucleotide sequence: TGTGCCAGCGCGGAAGGGGGCACGAAAGGGGTGAGTCAGCCCCAGCATTTT. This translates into CASAEGGTKGVSQPQHF.

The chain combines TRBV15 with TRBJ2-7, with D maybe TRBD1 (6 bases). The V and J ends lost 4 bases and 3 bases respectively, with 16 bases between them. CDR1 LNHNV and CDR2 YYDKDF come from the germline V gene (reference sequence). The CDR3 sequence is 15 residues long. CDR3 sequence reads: CATSMAPGVSYEQYF. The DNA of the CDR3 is TGTGCCACCAGCATGGCCCCAGGGGTAAGCTACGAGCAGTACTTC.

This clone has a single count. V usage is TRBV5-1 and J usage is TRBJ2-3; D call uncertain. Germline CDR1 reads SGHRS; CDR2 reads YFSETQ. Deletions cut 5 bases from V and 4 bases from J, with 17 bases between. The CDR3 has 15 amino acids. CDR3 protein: CASSMWARNADTQYF. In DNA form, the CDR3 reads TGCGCCAGCAGTATGTGGGCGAGGAACGCAGATACGCAGTATTTT.

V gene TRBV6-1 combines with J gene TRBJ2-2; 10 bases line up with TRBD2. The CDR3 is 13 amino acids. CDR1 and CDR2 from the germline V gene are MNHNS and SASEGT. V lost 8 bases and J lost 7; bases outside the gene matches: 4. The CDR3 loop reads CASRSGRHGELFF. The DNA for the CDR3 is TGTGCCAGCCGTAGCGGGAGGCACGGGGAGCTGTTTTTT.

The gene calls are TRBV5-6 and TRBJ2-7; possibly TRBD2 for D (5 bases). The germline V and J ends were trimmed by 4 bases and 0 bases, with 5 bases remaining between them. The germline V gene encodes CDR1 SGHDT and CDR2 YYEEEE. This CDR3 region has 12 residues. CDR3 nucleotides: TGTGCCAGCAGCGGACTCTCCTACGAGCAGTACTTC. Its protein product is CASSGLSYEQYF.

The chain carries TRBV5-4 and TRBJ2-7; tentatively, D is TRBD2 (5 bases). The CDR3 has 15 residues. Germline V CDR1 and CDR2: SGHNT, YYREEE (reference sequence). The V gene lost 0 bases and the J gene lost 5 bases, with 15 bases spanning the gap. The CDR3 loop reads CASSLVGVSVDEQYF. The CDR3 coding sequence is TGTGCCAGCAGCTTGGTCGGGGTTTCTGTCGACGAGCAGTACTTC.

Here the CDR3 DNA reads TGTGCCAGCAGTGAATCGGGCTATAACTATGGCTACACCTTC. Translation: CASSESGYNYGYTF. The V and J genes are TRBV25-1 and TRBJ1-2; no clear D. V lost 1 base, J lost 1 base, and 7 bases lay in between. This CDR3 has 14 amino acids. From germline, CDR1 is MGHDK and CDR2 SYGVNS.

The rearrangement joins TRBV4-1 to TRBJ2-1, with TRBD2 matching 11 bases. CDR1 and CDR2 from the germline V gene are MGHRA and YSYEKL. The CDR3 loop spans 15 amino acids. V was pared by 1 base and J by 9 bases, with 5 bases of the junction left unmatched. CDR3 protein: CASSQGLAGLGEQFF. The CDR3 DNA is TGCGCCAGCAGCCAAGGACTAGCGGGGCTCGGTGAGCAGTTCTTC.

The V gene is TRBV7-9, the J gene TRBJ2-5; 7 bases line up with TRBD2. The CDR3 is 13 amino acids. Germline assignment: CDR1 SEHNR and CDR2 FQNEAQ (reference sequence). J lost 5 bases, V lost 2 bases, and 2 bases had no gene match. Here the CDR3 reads CASSLMGGETQYF. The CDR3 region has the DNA TGTGCCAGCAGCTTAATGGGGGGGGAGACCCAGTACTTC. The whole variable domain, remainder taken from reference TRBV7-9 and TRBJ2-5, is DTGVSQNPRHKITKRGQNVTFRCDPISEHNRLYWYRQTLGQGPEFLTYFQNEAQLEKSRLLSDRFSAERPKGSFSTLEIQRTEQGDSAMYLCASSLMGGETQYFGPGTRLLVL.

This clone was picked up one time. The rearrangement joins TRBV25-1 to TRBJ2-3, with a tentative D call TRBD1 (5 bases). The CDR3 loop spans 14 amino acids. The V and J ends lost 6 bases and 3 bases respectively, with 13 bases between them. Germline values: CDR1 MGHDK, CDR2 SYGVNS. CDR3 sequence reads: CASSTRERTDTQYF. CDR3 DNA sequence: TGTGCCAGCAGCACCAGGGAAAGAACAGATACGCAGTATTTT. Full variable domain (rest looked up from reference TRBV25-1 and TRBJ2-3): EADIYQTPRYLVIGTGKKITLECSQTMGHDKMYWYQQDPGMELHLIHYSYGVNSTEKGDLSSESTVSRIRTEHFPLTLESARPSHTSQYLCASSTRERTDTQYFGPGTRLTVL.

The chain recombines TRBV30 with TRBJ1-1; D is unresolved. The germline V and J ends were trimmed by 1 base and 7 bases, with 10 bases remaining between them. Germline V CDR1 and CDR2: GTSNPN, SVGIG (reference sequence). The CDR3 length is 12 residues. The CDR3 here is CAWSGGMGEAFF. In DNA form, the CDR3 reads TGTGCCTGGAGTGGAGGGATGGGTGAAGCTTTCTTT.

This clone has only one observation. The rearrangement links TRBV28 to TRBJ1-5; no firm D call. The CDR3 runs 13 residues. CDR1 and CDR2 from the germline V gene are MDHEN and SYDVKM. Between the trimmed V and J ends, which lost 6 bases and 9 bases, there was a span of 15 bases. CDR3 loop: CASSPRGERPQHF. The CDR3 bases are TGTGCCAGCAGCCCTCGTGGGGAAAGGCCCCAGCATTTT.

The CDR3 DNA sequence: TGTGCCAGCAGCGTAGAATCCTTCCGCCTCACCGGGGAGCTGTTTTTT. Protein product: CASSVESFRLTGELFF. The chain employs TRBV9 and TRBJ2-2; the D is unclear. CDR3 length: 16 residues. Germline V gene sequence: CDR1 SGDLS, CDR2 YYNGEE. The V gene lost 0 bases and the J gene lost 4 bases, with 13 bases spanning the gap.

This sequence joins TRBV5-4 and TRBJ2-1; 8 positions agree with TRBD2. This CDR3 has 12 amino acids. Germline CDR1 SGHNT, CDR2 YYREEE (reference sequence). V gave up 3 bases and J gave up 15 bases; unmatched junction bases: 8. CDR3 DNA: TGTGCCAGCAGCTCGAATAGCGGGATTACGTTCTTC. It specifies CASSSNSGITFF.

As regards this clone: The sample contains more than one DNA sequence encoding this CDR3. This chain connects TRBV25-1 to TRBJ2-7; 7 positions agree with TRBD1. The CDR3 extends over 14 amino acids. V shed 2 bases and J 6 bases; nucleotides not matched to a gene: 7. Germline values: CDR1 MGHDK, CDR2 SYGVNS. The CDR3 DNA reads TGTGCCAGCAGTGAAGCCCTGGCAGGGGGCGAGCAGTACTTC. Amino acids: CASSEALAGGEQYF.

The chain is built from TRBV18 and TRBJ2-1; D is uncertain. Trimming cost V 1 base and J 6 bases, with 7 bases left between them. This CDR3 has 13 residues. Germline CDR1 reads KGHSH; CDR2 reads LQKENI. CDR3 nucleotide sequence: TGTGCCAGCTCACCACAAAGAGGCAATGAGCAGTTCTTC. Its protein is CASSPQRGNEQFF.

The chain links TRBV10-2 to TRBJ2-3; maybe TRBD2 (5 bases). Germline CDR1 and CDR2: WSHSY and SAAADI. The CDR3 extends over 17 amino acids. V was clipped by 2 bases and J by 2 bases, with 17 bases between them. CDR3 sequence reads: CASSEIKRAQTTDTQYF. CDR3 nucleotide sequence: TGCGCCAGCAGTGAGATTAAGAGGGCCCAAACCACAGATACGCAGTATTTT.